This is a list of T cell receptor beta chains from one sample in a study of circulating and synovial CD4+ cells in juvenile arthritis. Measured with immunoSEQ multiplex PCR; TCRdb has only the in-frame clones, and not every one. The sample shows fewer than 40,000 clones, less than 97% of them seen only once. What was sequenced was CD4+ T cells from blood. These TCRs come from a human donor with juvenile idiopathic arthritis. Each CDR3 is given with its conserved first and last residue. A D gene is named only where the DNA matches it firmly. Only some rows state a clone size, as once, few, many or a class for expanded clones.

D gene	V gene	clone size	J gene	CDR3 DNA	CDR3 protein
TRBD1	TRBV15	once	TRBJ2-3	TGTGCCACCAGCAGAGATCTCCGGCGGGACAGGGGCACAGATACGCAGTATTTT	CATSRDLRRDRGTDTQYF
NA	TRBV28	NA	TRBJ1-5	TGTGCCAGCACCGCGTGGGAGGGTGATGGTCAGCCCCAGCATTTT	CASTAWEGDGQPQHF
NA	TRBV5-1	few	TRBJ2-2	TGCGCCAGCAGCTTCTCAGGCGTCGCGAACACCGGGGAGCTGTTTTTT	CASSFSGVANTGELFF
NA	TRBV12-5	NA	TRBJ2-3	TGTGCTAGTGGTTTGTCATACTCTGCAGATACGCAGTATTTT	CASGLSYSADTQYF
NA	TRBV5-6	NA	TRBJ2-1	TGTGCCAGCAGCTTAGGCCGAAGAGGTTACAATGAGCAGTTCTTC	CASSLGRRGYNEQFF
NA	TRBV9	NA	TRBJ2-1	TGTGCCAGCAGCCCCTCCCGGGGTAGCTCACCTTACAATGAGCAGTTCTTC	CASSPSRGSSPYNEQFF
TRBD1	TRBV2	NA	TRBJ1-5	TGTGCCAGCAGGGCTGACAGGGGGGCCCAGCATTTT	CASRADRGAQHF
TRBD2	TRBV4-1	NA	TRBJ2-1	TGCGCCAGCAGCCAAGAGGAGGCCCGGACTAGCGGGGGGTACAATGAGCAGTTCTTC	CASSQEEARTSGGYNEQFF
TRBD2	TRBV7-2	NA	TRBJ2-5	TGTGCCAGCAGCTTAGCGACGGGGACTAGTGTAGAGACCCAGTACTTC	CASSLATGTSVETQYF
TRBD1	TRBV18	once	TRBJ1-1	TGTGCCAGCTCTCGATCGGGACAGATATACGAGAACACTGAAGCTTTCTTT	CASSRSGQIYENTEAFF
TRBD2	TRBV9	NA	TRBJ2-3	TGTGCCAGCAGTGAAACTAGCGGGGTAAGCACAGATACGCAGTATTTT	CASSETSGVSTDTQYF
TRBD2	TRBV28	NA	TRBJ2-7	TGTGCCAGCATTCCCTCGGGGACTAGCGGGCCTAACTCCTACGAGCAGTACTTC	CASIPSGTSGPNSYEQYF
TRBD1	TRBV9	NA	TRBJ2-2	TGTGCCAGCGGGACAGCGAACACCGGGGAGCTGTTTTTT	CASGTANTGELFF
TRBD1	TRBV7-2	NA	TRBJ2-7	TGTGCCAGCAGCTTAGGGTCAGGGGGCACCTACGAGCAGTACTTC	CASSLGSGGTYEQYF
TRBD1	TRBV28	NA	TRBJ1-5	TGTGCCAGCAGTTTTATAGGGACAGGGATTATCTCAAGCAATCAGCCCCAGCATTTT	CASSFIGTGIISSNQPQHF
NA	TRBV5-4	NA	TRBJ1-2	TGTGCCAGCAGCTCCGGCTATGGCTACACCTTC	CASSSGYGYTF
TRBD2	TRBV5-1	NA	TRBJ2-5	TGCGCCAGCAGCTTGGATAGCGGGGGGGCCGTTGCGTTAGAGACCCAGTACTTC	CASSLDSGGAVALETQYF
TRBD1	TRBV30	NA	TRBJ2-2	TGTGCCTGGTGGGACAGGCCGAACACCGGGGAGCTGTTTTTT	CAWWDRPNTGELFF
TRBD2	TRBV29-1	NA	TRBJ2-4	TGCAGCGTTGAAACCCCCAGCGGGGGGTCCAAAAACATTCAGTACTTC	CSVETPSGGSKNIQYF
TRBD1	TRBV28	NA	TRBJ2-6	TGTGCCAGCAGACCACAGGGGGCGCCCGGGGCCAACGTCCTGACTTTC	CASRPQGAPGANVLTF
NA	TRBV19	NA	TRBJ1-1	TGTGCCAGTAGTATGGGGGCCACTGAAGCTTTCTTT	CASSMGATEAFF
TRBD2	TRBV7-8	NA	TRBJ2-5	TGTGCCAGCAGCGCCCGACTAGCGGGGCTCCAAGAGACCCAGTACTTC	CASSARLAGLQETQYF
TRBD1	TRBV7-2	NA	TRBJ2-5	TGTGCCAGCAGCTCCTGGGACAGGTGGGGCCCGGGGACCCAGTACTTC	CASSSWDRWGPGTQYF
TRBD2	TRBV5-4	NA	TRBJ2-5	TGTGCCAGCAGCCCAGAGACTAGCGGGGGGGCTAAGACCCAGTACTTC	CASSPETSGGAKTQYF
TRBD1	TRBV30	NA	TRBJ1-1	TGTGCCGGAGGGACAGGGCGGAACACTGAAGCTTTCTTT	CAGGTGRNTEAFF
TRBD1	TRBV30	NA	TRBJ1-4	TGTGCCTGGAGTGTACTGAGAAAAACTCAGGGGGCAGGTGAAAAACTGTTTTTT	CAWSVLRKTQGAGEKLFF
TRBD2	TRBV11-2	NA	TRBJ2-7	TGTGCCAGCAGCTCCCGGGCGGGAGGGCCCTACGAGCAGTACTTC	CASSSRAGGPYEQYF
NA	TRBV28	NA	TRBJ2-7	TGTGCCAGCAGCCGCGAATGGAGCGACTACGAGCAGTACTTC	CASSREWSDYEQYF
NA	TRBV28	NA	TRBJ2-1	TGTGCCAGCGCCGTACAGGGTGAGCAGTTCTTC	CASAVQGEQFF
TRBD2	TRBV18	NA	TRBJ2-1	TGTGCCAGCTCACCGCTCGGGACTAGCGCCTACAATGAGCAGTTCTTC	CASSPLGTSAYNEQFF
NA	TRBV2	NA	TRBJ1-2	TGTGCCAGCAGTGAATTAAGGACAGAGGGTGCTAACTATGGCTACACCTTC	CASSELRTEGANYGYTF
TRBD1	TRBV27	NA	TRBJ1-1	TGTGCCAGCAGCTACGACAGGGGAGACACTGAAGCTTTCTTT	CASSYDRGDTEAFF
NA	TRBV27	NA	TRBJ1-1	TGTGCCAGCAGTTCCGGACGGCGGGCGGCCGCTTTGAACACTGAAGCTTTCTTT	CASSSGRRAAALNTEAFF
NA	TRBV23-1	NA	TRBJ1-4	TGCGCCACCCGGGGAGGAACAACTAATGAAAAACTGTTTTTT	CATRGGTTNEKLFF
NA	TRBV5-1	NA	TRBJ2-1	TGCGCCAGCAGCTTGGCCCCCCCGAGACAAGACAATGAGCAGTTCTTC	CASSLAPPRQDNEQFF
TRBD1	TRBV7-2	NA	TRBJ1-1	TGTGCCAGCAGCTTAGTCCAGGGGGCCGGAGAAGCTTTCTTT	CASSLVQGAGEAFF
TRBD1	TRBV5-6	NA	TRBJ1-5	TGTGCCAGCAGCTGGGGACAGGGGACCGATCAGCCCCAGCATTTT	CASSWGQGTDQPQHF
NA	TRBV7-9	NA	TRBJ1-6	TGTGCCAGCAGCTCCGGGGGAACAAATAATTCACCCCTCCACTTT	CASSSGGTNNSPLHF
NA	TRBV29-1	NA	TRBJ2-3	TGCAGCGTTGATCGGGGGAACACAGATACGCAGTATTTT	CSVDRGNTDTQYF
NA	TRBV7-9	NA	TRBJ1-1	TGTGCCAGCAGCTTAGTAGGCCAGGGTGGATGGACTTTCTTT	CASSLVGQGGWTFF
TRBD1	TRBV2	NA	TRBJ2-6	TGTGCCAGCAGTGAAGAGTGGGGGACAGGGGGGTCTGGGGCCAACGTCCTGACTTTC	CASSEEWGTGGSGANVLTF
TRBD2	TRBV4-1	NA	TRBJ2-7	TGCGCCAGCAGCCGAGGGACTAGCGGGCTTTTTTACGAGCAGTACTTC	CASSRGTSGLFYEQYF
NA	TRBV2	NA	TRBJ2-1	TGTGCCAGCACCGGGGGCTGGGGGGGCAATGAGCAGTTCTTC	CASTGGWGGNEQFF
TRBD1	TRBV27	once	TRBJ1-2	TGTGCCAGCAGTTTGACAGGGACAGGACCGACTGGCTACACCTTC	CASSLTGTGPTGYTF
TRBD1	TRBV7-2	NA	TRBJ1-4	TGTGCCAGCAGCTTAGAAAGGGGGCTAAAACTGTTTTTT	CASSLERGLKLFF
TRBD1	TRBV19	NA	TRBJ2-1	TGTGCCAGTAGTATAGCCGGGGACAGGGGTAGCTACAATGAGCAGTTCTTC	CASSIAGDRGSYNEQFF
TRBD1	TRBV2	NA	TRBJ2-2	TGTGCCAGCAGTGAACCCCACAGGGGTCCCCCGGGCGGGGAGCTGTTTTTT	CASSEPHRGPPGGELFF
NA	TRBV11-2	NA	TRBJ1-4	TGTGCCAGCAGCTTAGCGGTAGCCGATGAAAAACTGTTTTTT	CASSLAVADEKLFF
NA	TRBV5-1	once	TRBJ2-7	TGCGCCAGCAGCTCCTCCCGCAGCTCCTACGAGCAGTACTTC	CASSSSRSSYEQYF
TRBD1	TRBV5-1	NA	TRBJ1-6	TGCGCCAGCAGCTTGGATAGGGGGCACTCACCCCTCCACTTT	CASSLDRGHSPLHF
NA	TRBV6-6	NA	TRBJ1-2	TGTGCCAGCAGTCCCGAACAGGACTATGGCTACACCTTC	CASSPEQDYGYTF
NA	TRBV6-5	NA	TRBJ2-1	TGTGCCAGCAGTTACAGGGGCAGGGCGATCGATGAGCAGTTCTTC	CASSYRGRAIDEQFF
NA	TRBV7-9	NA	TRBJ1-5	TGTGCCACCGCGCCCGATAGCAATCAGCCCCAGCATTTT	CATAPDSNQPQHF
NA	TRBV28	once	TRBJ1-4	TGTGCCAGCTCAAGGGCAGGGGAAAGATCTAATGAAAAACTGTTTTTT	CASSRAGERSNEKLFF
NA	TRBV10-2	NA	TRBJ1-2	TGCGCCAGCAGTGAGGCATACAGGGACGGTGACTATGGCTACACCTTC	CASSEAYRDGDYGYTF